Presented here are 12 T cell receptor beta chains from one specimen sequenced in a study of CD4+ T cells in melanoma (dated by TCRdb to about 2022). Libraries were constructed by the immunoSEQ multiplex PCR assay. TCRdb took over this immuneACCESS table, retaining in-frame rearrangements with V and J assigned. Such tables are incomplete; in checked studies, under half of the missing clones stem from an unresolved V gene, and the remainder is unexplained. The sample table lists around 50,000 clones, 89% of them with a count of one. Approximately 12% of the sample is held by the ten biggest clonotypes. Material: peripheral blood. These receptors all stem from a human donor with melanoma.

In regard to this clone: This sample includes further DNA sequences coding for the same CDR3. V and J are TRBV5-1 and TRBJ2-3; 15 nucleotides match TRBD2. The V segment lost 4 bases and the J segment 3 bases; nucleotides outside the gene matches: 15. Germline CDR1 and CDR2: SGHRS and YFSETQ. There are 20 residues in the CDR3. In DNA form, the CDR3 reads TGCGCCAGCAGCGGGAGGGGACTAGCGGGGGGTCGCACTATTACAGATACGCAGTATTTT. Its translation is CASSGRGLAGGRTITDTQYF. Together with reference TRBV5-1 and TRBJ2-3, the CDR3 gives the full variable domain: KAGVTQTPRYLIKTRGQQVTLSCSPISGHRSVSWYQQTPGQGLQFLFEYFSETQRNKGNFPGRFSGRQFSNSRSEMNVSTLELGDSALYLCASSGRGLAGGRTITDTQYFGPGTRLTVL.

The rearrangement uses TRBV29-1 and TRBJ2-3, with a possible D match to TRBD2 (6 bases). The CDR3 runs 13 residues. Trimming removed 2 bases at V and 8 bases at J, with 14 bases between. Germline assignment: CDR1 SQVTM and CDR2 ANQGSEA. This CDR3 reads CSVEKEVGGTQYF. The CDR3 nucleotides are TGCAGCGTTGAAAAGGAGGTCGGGGGTACGCAGTATTTT.

The rearrangement joins TRBV13 to TRBJ2-3, with no clear D. Germline CDR1 and CDR2: PRHDT and FYEKMQ (reference sequence). This CDR3 contains 13 residues. The ends were cut back, 0 bases at V and 5 bases at J, with 6 bases in the middle. CDR3 in DNA: TGTGCCAGCAGCTTAGGCAAGGGAGATACGCAGTATTTT. It specifies CASSLGKGDTQYF.

This sequence joins TRBV6-1 and TRBJ2-2; D is possibly TRBD1 or TRBD2 (5 bases each). Germline V gives CDR1 MNHNS, CDR2 SASEGT. There are 15 residues in the CDR3. V was clipped by 6 bases and J by 0 bases, with 11 bases between them. CDR3 amino acids: CASRAGTANTGELFF. In DNA form, the CDR3 reads TGTGCCAGCAGGGCCGGGACGGCGAACACCGGGGAGCTGTTTTTT.

This clone came up once. The CDR3 coding sequence is TGTGCCAGCAGTTTGGCATTGGGGGATGGCTACACCTTC. Translating it yields CASSLALGDGYTF. This chain links TRBV7-8 with TRBJ1-2, with D possibly being TRBD1 (5 bases). The V end was cut by 6 bases, the J end by 6 bases, with 14 bases between. The length of the CDR3 is 13 residues. Germline CDR1 reads SGHVS; CDR2 reads FQNEAQ.

This clone appeared a few times. This chain uses TRBV6-1 with TRBJ2-3, with unresolved D. With 5 bases removed from V and 1 base from J, the gap between germline ends came to 10 bases. This CDR3 spans 14 amino acids. The germline CDR1 and CDR2 sequences are MNHNS and SASEGT. CDR3 bases: TGTGCCAGCAGTACCCAATCTGGCACAGATACGCAGTATTTT. Protein product: CASSTQSGTDTQYF.

The V and J genes are TRBV5-6 and TRBJ1-2; perhaps TRBD1 as D (5 bases). Looked up from germline, CDR1 is SGHDT and CDR2 is YYEEEE. V was trimmed by 0 bases and J by 6 bases, leaving 6 bases between them. The CDR3 is made up of 12 amino acids. The CDR3 coding sequence is TGTGCCAGCAGCTTGGGGGGGGATGGCTACACCTTC. Translation: CASSLGGDGYTF.

The chain uses TRBV7-2 and TRBJ2-7, with TRBD2 as a possible D gene (6 bases). V was shortened by 4 bases and J by 0 bases, with 13 bases between the two germline ends. Germline V CDR1 and CDR2: SGHTA, FQGNSA. The length of the CDR3 is 15 residues. CDR3 in amino acids: CASSSGLTSSYEQYF. The CDR3 bases are TGTGCCAGCAGCTCGGGACTGACTAGCTCCTACGAGCAGTACTTC.

The V and J genes are TRBV4-2 and TRBJ1-2; D is possibly TRBD1 (6 bases). Germline assignment: CDR1 LGHNA and CDR2 YNFKEQ. This CDR3 spans 16 amino acids. V was cut by 0 bases and J by 5 bases, with 16 bases left in between. Written as DNA, the CDR3 is TGTGCCAGCAGCCAAGAGGGGACCGGCACAGGGTATGGCTACACCTTC. It is translated as CASSQEGTGTGYGYTF.

The V and J genes are TRBV7-9 and TRBJ1-5; tentative D call: TRBD1 (5 bases). V lost 5 bases and J 1 base, leaving 15 bases between the germline ends. This CDR3 contains 16 residues. Germline V lookup: CDR1 SEHNR, CDR2 FQNEAQ (reference sequence). The CDR3 is CASSPLGPQSNQPQHF. In DNA, the CDR3 is TGTGCCAGCAGCCCCCTGGGACCCCAAAGCAATCAGCCCCAGCATTTT. Full variable domain (remainder filled in from reference TRBV7-9 and TRBJ1-5): DTGVSQNPRHKITKRGQNVTFRCDPISEHNRLYWYRQTLGQGPEFLTYFQNEAQLEKSRLLSDRFSAERPKGSFSTLEIQRTEQGDSAMYLCASSPLGPQSNQPQHFGDGTRLSIL.

This chain links TRBV18 with TRBJ1-6, with no clear D. The V gene's germline CDR1 is KGHSH and CDR2 LQKENI. V lost 2 bases, J lost 5 bases, and 4 bases lay in between. The CDR3 is made up of 13 amino acids. The CDR3 region has the DNA TGTGCCAGCTCACCAAGGGATAATTCACCCCTCCACTTT. Its protein is CASSPRDNSPLHF.

This chain connects TRBV11-2 to TRBJ2-3, with TRBD1 matching over 12 bases. CDR3 length: 16 amino acids. Germline CDR1 SGHAT, CDR2 FQNNGV. Trimming cost V 1 base and J 5 bases; bases outside gene matches: 4. For the CDR3, the DNA is TGTGCCAGCAGCTTAGGGGACAGGGGGCTTAGAGATACGCAGTATTTT. Translated, it gives CASSLGDRGLRDTQYF.